This T cell receptor (beta chain) was observed in a study of cytomegalovirus exposure and HLA in healthy donors. In the study overall: A prior analysis found roughly 100 million unique TCR beta sequences from approximately 200 million T cells. General study results and limits: In vitro work confirmed that three CMV-associated chains recognize CMV antigens. The classifier was said to identify cytomegalovirus status with high specificity and sensitivity. When analyzed later, the rates of TCR association showed variation by HLA locus, with DRB1 the most and HLA-C the fewest.

A multiplex PCR was run with 60 Vbeta primers and 13 Jbeta primers. The repertoire was sequenced with immunoSEQ multiplex PCR; TCRdb's copy has only in-frame clones and lacks some. The sample lists about 170,000 clones, approximately 80% occurring once. V gave up 2 bases and J gave up 7 bases, with 12 bases separating them. CDR3 size: 13 residues. Per the germline V gene, CDR1 is SQVTM and CDR2 is ANQGSEA. This clone was detected only a few times. The antigen is unknown. The specimen sequenced was PBMCs. The chain uses TRBV29-1 and TRBJ2-1, with D possibly matching TRBD2 (5 bases). The receptor comes from a boy between 2 and 10 years old in good health and CMV-seronegative. CDR3 bases: TGCAGCGTTGAATTCGGGAATGGAAATGAGCAGTTCTTC. Its translation is CSVEFGNGNEQFF.